The rows below give T cell receptor beta chains drawn from one sample of a study of post-analysis software for immune sequencing data. In TCRdb, the PCR reads were re-called with MiXCR into one record per CDR3 protein. The table includes about 460,000 distinct CDR3 sequences, roughly 46% detected once. What was sequenced was blood. Every receptor here comes from a girl between 10 and 17 years old with multiple sclerosis. Both conserved end residues are part of each CDR3. Fields, in order: clone size, J gene, D gene, V gene, CDR3 protein, CDR3 DNA. A D gene is named only where the DNA matches it firmly. Size tells how often a clone was seen (once, few, many) or the class of an expanded clone, and some rows leave it out.

-,TRBJ2-1,-,TRBV6-2/TRBV6-3,CVSSYSQETQFF,TGTGTCAGCAGTTACTCCCAGGAGACCCAGTTCTTC
few,TRBJ1-2,-,TRBV18,CASSPSQFYGYTF,TGTGCCAGCTCACCGTCCCAATTCTATGGCTACACCTTC
-,TRBJ2-1,TRBD1,TRBV27,CASGRDRGYNEQFF,TGTGCCAGTGGGCGGGACAGGGGCTACAATGAGCAGTTCTTC
-,TRBJ2-3,TRBD2,TRBV28,CASSLLSSGITDTQYF,TGTGCCAGCAGTTTACTGTCTAGCGGGATCACAGATACGCAGTATTTT
few,TRBJ2-7,-,TRBV12-3/TRBV12-4,CASSRSPLFMGPEQYF,TGTGCCAGCAGCCGGAGCCCCCTTTTTATGGGCCCCGAGCAGTACTTC
-,TRBJ1-1,TRBD1,TRBV6-5,CASSYPGQYDTEAFF,TGTGCCAGCAGTTACCCGGGACAGTACGACACTGAAGCTTTCTTT
-,TRBJ2-1,TRBD1,TRBV29-1,CSVGGDRGRDNEQFF,TGCAGCGTGGGGGGGGACAGGGGGCGTGATAATGAGCAGTTCTTC
few,TRBJ2-3,-,TRBV15,CATSREDTDTQYF,TGTGCCACCAGCAGAGAAGACACAGATACGCAGTATTTT
-,TRBJ2-7,-,TRBV20-1,CSASDLAVYEQYF,TGCAGTGCTAGTGACCTAGCTGTCTACGAGCAGTACTTC
-,TRBJ1-5,-,TRBV7-8,CASSLKAFGSNQPQHF,TGTGCCAGCAGCTTAAAGGCATTTGGGAGCAATCAGCCCCAGCATTTT
-,TRBJ1-1,-,TRBV11-2,CASSPRQPGAFF,TGTGCCAGCAGCCCCCGACAGCCTGGAGCTTTCTTT
once,TRBJ2-6,-,TRBV4-2,CASSQGGGLNSGANVLTF,TGTGCCAGCAGCCAAGGAGGCGGCCTAAACTCTGGGGCCAACGTCCTGACTTTC
once,TRBJ2-5,TRBD2,TRBV7-2,CASGSAGDGETQYF,TGTGCCAGCGGTTCAGCGGGAGACGGCGAGACCCAGTACTTC
-,TRBJ2-7,-,TRBV6-5,CASSYSPGESSYEQYF,TGTGCCAGCAGTTACTCCCCGGGAGAGAGCTCCTACGAGCAGTACTTC
-,TRBJ2-2,TRBD2,TRBV7-8,CASSSYALAGGTNTGELFF,TGTGCCAGCAGCTCGTACGCACTAGCGGGAGGCACCAACACCGGGGAACTGTTTTTT
-,TRBJ1-1,-,TRBV20-1,CSARVRPNTEAFF,TGCAGTGCTAGAGTACGCCCGAACACTGAAGCTTTCTTT
-,TRBJ1-2,TRBD1,TRBV5-1,CASSPTGVRGYTF,TGCGCCAGCAGCCCGACAGGGGTACGTGGCTACACCTTT
-,TRBJ2-6,TRBD1,TRBV25-1,CASSGQGQGEKSGANVLTF,TGTGCCAGCAGTGGCCAGGGACAGGGGGAAAAGTCTGGGGCCAACGTCCTGACTTTC
few,TRBJ2-3,-,TRBV4-3,CASRLGPLQGTQYF,TGCGCCAGCCGCTTAGGACCGCTACAGGGCACGCAGTATTTT
few,TRBJ2-3,-,TRBV20-1,CSARAVGGYTDTQYF,TGCAGTGCTAGAGCGGTAGGGGGATACACAGATACGCAGTATTTT
few,TRBJ2-1,-,TRBV9,CASSHERQSYNEQFF,TGTGCCAGCAGCCATGAGAGACAGTCCTACAATGAGCAGTTCTTC
few,TRBJ2-3,-,TRBV7-8,CASSPDSFTDTQYF,TGTGCCAGCAGCCCGGACAGCTTCACAGATACGCAGTATTTT
few,TRBJ2-7,-,TRBV29-1,CSAVGTYEQYF,TGCAGCGCCGTCGGCACCTACGAGCAGTACTTC
-,TRBJ2-1,TRBD1,TRBV5-1,CASSWGQGKGDEQFF,TGCGCCAGCAGCTGGGGACAGGGGAAAGGCGATGAGCAGTTCTTC
-,TRBJ2-5,-,TRBV20-1,CRASQPEETQYF,TGCAGGGCTAGCCAGCCAGAAGAGACCCAGTACTTC
-,TRBJ1-2,-,TRBV4-3,CASSQDAGTYYGYTF,TGCGCCAGCAGCCAAGATGCAGGGACCTACTATGGCTACACCTTC